The 21 T cell receptor beta chains listed next were all sequenced from one sample in a study of T cells in Graves' hyperthyroidism and ophthalmopathy. Amplification of TCR beta CDR3 regions was performed using RNA transcripts as template. The HTBI primer set served for first-round RT-PCR of the TCR CDR3. TCRdb reprocessed the multiplex PCR reads with MiXCR, giving one entry per CDR3 protein. The sample holds over 400,000 distinct CDR3 sequences, about 15% seen once. Input material: blood. All receptors derive from a man between 18 and 29 years old with Graves' ophthalmopathy.

This clonotype was found many times. The chain is built from TRBV6-1 and TRBJ1-2, with D uncertain. CDR1 and CDR2 (germline): MNHNS, SASEGT. The CDR3 runs 14 residues. The V end lost 0 bases, the J end lost 5 bases, and 10 bases lay between the germline ends. DNA of the CDR3: TGTGCCAGCAGTGAAGCAGGGAAAGGGTATGGCTACACCTTC. The encoded protein is CASSEAGKGYGYTF.

At least ten counts were recorded for this clonotype. V gene TRBV12-3 or TRBV12-4 combines with J gene TRBJ2-5, with 11 bases matching TRBD2. The CDR3 spans 16 residues. The J segment lost 0 bases and the V segment lost 6 bases, leaving 6 bases of the junction unmatched. The CDR3 coding sequence is TGTGCCAGCAGCAAGACTAGCGGGATAAACCAAGAGACCCAGTACTTC. It encodes CASSKTSGINQETQYF.

In the case of this clonotype: A much larger clone sits a single nucleotide away, making a read error possible. The rearrangement joins TRBV10-3 to TRBJ2-7; D not resolved. The J call may be mistaken, given a closer DNA end match to TRBJ2-1. This CDR3 spans 12 amino acids. Germline CDR1 ENHRY, CDR2 SYGVKD. DNA of the CDR3: TGTGCCATCAGCCAGACCTCCTACGAGCAGTTCTTC. Its protein is CAISQTSYEQFF.

This clonotype was counted at least ten times. V and J are TRBV7-6 and TRBJ2-7; TRBD2 matches 7 bases. The CDR3 is 13 residues long. The V segment lost 5 bases and the J segment 3 bases; nucleotides outside the gene matches: 4. The V gene's germline CDR1 is SGHVS and CDR2 FNYEAQ. This CDR3 is CASSQAGNYEQYF. The CDR3 DNA reads as TGTGCCAGCAGCCAAGCGGGGAACTACGAGCAGTACTTC.

This clonotype was seen repeatedly, ten times or more. The chain combines TRBV19 with TRBJ2-5; TRBD1 matches 9 bases. The CDR3 loop spans 17 amino acids. V dropped 8 bases and J dropped 1; count of bases not matched to a gene: 14. CDR1 and CDR2 (germline): LNHDA, SQIVND (reference sequence). The CDR3 DNA reads as TGTGCCAGTGAACCGGGACAGGGAATAGTGGGCCAAGAGACCCAGTACTTC. Encoded protein: CASEPGQGIVGQETQYF.

This clonotype has ten or more counts. The rearrangement joins TRBV18 to TRBJ2-5; possible D gene TRBD2, 6 bases. The CDR3 covers 14 residues. Germline V gives CDR1 KGHSH, CDR2 LQKENI. Trimming cost V 1 base and J 2 bases, with 8 bases left between them. CDR3 region: CASSPQGRQETQYF. The CDR3 region has the DNA TGTGCCAGCTCACCACAGGGGAGGCAAGAGACCCAGTACTTC.

V usage is TRBV3-1 and J usage is TRBJ2-1; D may match TRBD1 or TRBD2 (5 bases each). The length of the CDR3 is 15 residues. The V end lost 4 bases, the J end lost 4 bases, and 14 bases lay between the germline ends. Germline lookup yields CDR1 LGHDT and CDR2 YNNKEL (reference sequence). The DNA for the CDR3 is TGTGCCAGCAGCCGTCGGGGCATGGGGTACAATGAGCAGTTCTTC. As protein: CASSRRGMGYNEQFF.

The chain's CDR3 is CASSLAGGHLRRDTEAFF. The CDR3 coding sequence is TGCGCCAGCAGCTTGGCCGGGGGACACCTGAGGAGGGACACTGAAGCTTTCTTT. The rearrangement joins TRBV5-1 to TRBJ1-1; maybe TRBD1 (6 bases). Trimming took 0 bases from V and 3 from J, leaving 21 bases between them. This CDR3 contains 18 residues. CDR1 and CDR2 (germline): SGHRS, YFSETQ.

This clonotype was seen many times. J is TRBJ2-7 and V is TRBV3-1; D unclear. V was shortened by 0 bases and J by 0 bases, with 6 bases between the two germline ends. Germline values: CDR1 LGHDT, CDR2 YNNKEL (reference sequence). The CDR3 spans 14 residues. CDR3 region: CASSQETYSYEQYF. The CDR3 region has the DNA TGTGCCAGCAGCCAAGAAACGTACTCCTACGAGCAGTACTTC.

This clonotype was recorded many times. The chain links TRBV27 to TRBJ2-1; the D gene is possibly TRBD2 (5 bases). Germline assignment: CDR1 MNHEY and CDR2 SMNVEV (reference sequence). This CDR3 contains 15 residues. V lost 5 bases to trimming and J lost 6 bases, with 17 bases between them. The CDR3, as DNA: TGTGCCAGCAGTCCCATAAGAGGGTTCGGCAATGAGCAGTTCTTC. Its translation is CASSPIRGFGNEQFF.

The V call is TRBV5-1, the J call TRBJ1-6; perhaps TRBD1 as D (6 bases). The germline V gene has CDR1 SGHRS and CDR2 YFSETQ. The ends were cut back, 1 base at V and 5 bases at J, with 19 bases in the middle. The CDR3 contains 18 residues. The CDR3 DNA reads TGCGCCAGCAGCTTGAGGGGGATTATCGGTGCGGATAATTCACCCCTCCACTTT. The encoded protein is CASSLRGIIGADNSPLHF.

The V gene is TRBV15, the J gene TRBJ2-7; D perhaps matches TRBD2 (5 bases). Trimming took off 8 bases at V and 0 bases at J, with 17 bases between the two ends. This CDR3 is 15 amino acids long. CDR1 LNHNV and CDR2 YYDKDF come from the germline V gene (reference sequence). As DNA, the CDR3 is TGTGCCACCCAGAGGGAGCGCCTGAGCTCCTACGAGCAGTACTTC. This encodes CATQRERLSSYEQYF.

This clonotype was observed at least ten times. The V call is TRBV30, the J call TRBJ2-7; TRBD2 agrees at 14 bases. V shed 5 bases and J 3 bases; nucleotides not matched to a gene: 0. This CDR3 is built from 13 residues. Germline V gene lookup returns CDR1 GTSNPN and CDR2 SVGIG (reference sequence). In nucleotides, the CDR3 is TGTGCCTGGGGACTAGCGGGGGGCTACGAGCAGTACTTC. Its protein is CAWGLAGGYEQYF.

This clonotype came up a few times. The chain is built from TRBV12-3 or TRBV12-4 and TRBJ2-1; TRBD2 matches 8 bases. CDR3 length: 15 amino acids. V trimming: 6 bases; J trimming: 7 bases; junction bases outside the gene matches: 11. The CDR3 is CASSGGAGGLNEQFF. Written as DNA, the CDR3 is TGTGCCAGCAGCGGCGGGGCGGGAGGTCTGAATGAGCAGTTCTTC.

The chain uses TRBV28 and TRBJ2-5; the D gene is possibly TRBD2 (5 bases). V was clipped by 3 bases and J by 1 base, with 9 bases between them. Germline CDR1 and CDR2: MDHEN and SYDVKM. This CDR3 spans 14 amino acids. CDR3 nucleotide sequence: TGTGCCAGCAGTTTGAGGGCACCCCAAGAGACCCAGTACTTC. It codes for CASSLRAPQETQYF.

This clonotype appeared many times. The chain has TRBV5-1 and TRBJ2-3, with 9 bases identical to TRBD1. The ends lost 4 bases at V and 0 bases at J; junction bases unmatched: 15. The V gene's germline CDR1 is SGHRS and CDR2 YFSETQ. There are 19 residues in the CDR3. CDR3 amino acids: CASSPAPGQGFPSTDTQYF. In DNA form, the CDR3 reads TGCGCCAGCAGCCCGGCCCCGGGACAGGGATTTCCAAGCACAGATACGCAGTATTTT.

Concerning this clonotype: This sequence may be a read error, since a much larger clone differs from it by one base. V gene TRBV12-3 or TRBV12-4 combines with J gene TRBJ1-2; TRBD1 matches 9 bases. The CDR3 consists of 16 residues. V dropped 6 bases and J dropped 4; count of bases not matched to a gene: 12. CDR3: CASRAVPGQGSYGYTF. The CDR3 DNA is TGTGCCAGCAGAGCAGTCCCGGGACAGGGATCCTATGGCTACACCTTC.

The sample holds many counts of this clonotype. V is TRBV18 and J is TRBJ2-7; D might be TRBD2 (5 bases). CDR3 size: 13 residues. Germline lookup yields CDR1 KGHSH and CDR2 LQKENI. V lost 3 bases, J lost 7 bases, and 13 bases lay in between. CDR3 bases: TGTGCCAGCTCACCCCAGAGGGAAAAAGAGCAGTACTTC. It translates to CASSPQREKEQYF.

In DNA form, the CDR3 reads TGTGCCACCAGTGATCCGCCCTCCTACGAGCAGTACTTC. It specifies CATSDPPSYEQYF. V gene TRBV24-1 combines with J gene TRBJ2-7; D remains unclear. The CDR3 sequence is 13 residues long. Germline V CDR1 and CDR2: KGHDR, SFDVKD. V was pared by 3 bases and J by 0 bases, with 5 bases between.

This sequence joins TRBV19 and TRBJ2-5; 7 bases fit TRBD2. The CDR3 has 15 residues. CDR1 is LNHDA and CDR2 is SQIVND in the germline V gene (reference sequence). J lost 1 base, V lost 8 bases, and 10 bases had no gene match. The CDR3 DNA reads TGTGCCAGTGCTGCGGGGACTACCTCCCAAGAGACCCAGTACTTC. The encoded protein is CASAAGTTSQETQYF.

This clonotype was observed many times. The J gene is TRBJ2-7, the V gene TRBV10-3, with a possible D match to TRBD1 (5 bases). Trimming cost V 2 bases and J 3 bases, with 14 bases left between them. The CDR3 consists of 15 residues. In germline, CDR1 is ENHRY, CDR2 SYGVKD. The CDR3 DNA reads TGTGCCATCAGTGAGGGTCTCAGGGTAGGCTACGAGCAGTACTTC. Protein product: CAISEGLRVGYEQYF.